This TCR beta chain is drawn from a study of T cell responses to AZD1222 COVID-19 vaccine. Trimming cost V 5 bases and J 2 bases; bases outside gene matches: 3. Germline V lookup: CDR1 ENHRY, CDR2 SYGVKD. The CDR3 runs to 14 residues. The table came from immunoSEQ multiplex PCR; TCRdb's copy has only in-frame clones and leaves some out. Among 20,000 to 25,000 clones, about nine tenths were seen once, and the ten largest hold roughly a third. As regards this clone: Its antigen is currently unknown.

Study-wide results and limits: Variant regions that are unmutated are reportedly the target of nearly half of spike-specific TCRs.

This chain links TRBV10-3 with TRBJ2-7; TRBD2 matches at 10 bases. The source was peripheral blood, collected 28 days after the second AZD1222 dose. The receptor comes from an adult who received the AZD1222 COVID-19 vaccine. CDR3 residues: CAISSGRGTYEQYF. In DNA, the CDR3 is TGTGCCATCAGTAGCGGGAGGGGAACCTACGAGCAGTACTTC.